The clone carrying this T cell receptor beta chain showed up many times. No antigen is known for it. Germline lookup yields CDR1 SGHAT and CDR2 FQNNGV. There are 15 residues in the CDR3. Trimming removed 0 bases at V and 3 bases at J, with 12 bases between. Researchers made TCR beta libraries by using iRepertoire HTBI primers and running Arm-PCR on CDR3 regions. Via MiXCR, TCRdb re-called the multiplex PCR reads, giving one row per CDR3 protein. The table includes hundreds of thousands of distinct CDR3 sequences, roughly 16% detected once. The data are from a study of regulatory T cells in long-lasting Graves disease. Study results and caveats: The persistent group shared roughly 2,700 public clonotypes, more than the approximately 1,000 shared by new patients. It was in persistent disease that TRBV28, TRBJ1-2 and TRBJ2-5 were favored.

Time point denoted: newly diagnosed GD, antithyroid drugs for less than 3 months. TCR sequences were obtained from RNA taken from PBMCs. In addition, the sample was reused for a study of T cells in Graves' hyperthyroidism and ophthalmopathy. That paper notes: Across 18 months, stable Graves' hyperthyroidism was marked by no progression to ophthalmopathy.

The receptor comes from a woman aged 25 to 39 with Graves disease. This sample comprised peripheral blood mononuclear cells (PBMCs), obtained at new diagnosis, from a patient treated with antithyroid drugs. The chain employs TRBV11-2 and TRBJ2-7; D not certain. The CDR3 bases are TGTGCCAGCAGCTTAGATCTAACCTTGAACTACGAGCAGTACTTC. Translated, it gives CASSLDLTLNYEQYF.